Listed here is a single T cell receptor (beta chain). How the authors handled the data: Reference gene primer amplification gave estimated nucleated cell counts. The protocol was immunoSEQ multiplex PCR, while the TCRdb copy is restricted to in-frame clones and leaves out a portion. V and J calls and clone size are given by that table; D and trimming were obtained from the DNA. The sample consists of 230,000 or so clones, approximately 89% of them appearing once. This entry belongs to a study of blood T cell repertoires in COVID-19. As for the study in general: Some COVID-19 samples were acute and others convalescent; all came from the United States, Italy and Spain. PBMCs, B-cell-depleted T cells, or T cells provided the cDNA or gDNA that made up the material.

The ends lost 2 bases at V and 5 bases at J; junction bases unmatched: 2. Germline V gene lookup returns CDR1 KGHSH and CDR2 LQKENI. The CDR3 runs to 15 residues. This chain connects TRBV18 to TRBJ2-2, with TRBD2 identical over 10 bases. This receptor was identified in a middle-aged woman who had recovered from COVID-19. Source material: peripheral blood. The CDR3: CASSPKLAGTGELFF. The CDR3 DNA is TGTGCCAGCTCACCAAAACTAGCGGGGACCGGGGAGCTGTTTTTT.